Below, 14 T cell receptor beta chains from the same sample are listed, as sequenced in a study of human T cells and chemical hapten exposure. Time point noted: patch test 2, 6 weeks after DPC sensitization. Stated treatment: therapeutic diphenylcyclopropenone sensitization with weekly scalp DPC. Each CDR3 protein gets one entry after TCRdb re-called the RACE reads with MiXCR. Among a few hundred thousand distinct CDR3 sequences listed, under 6.5% were seen once. The starting material was whole blood, obtained in connection with sensitization to the hapten diphenylcyclopropenone (DPC). The source of these receptors is a woman younger than 35 with alopecia areata. Some clones in this sample may be carry-over from other donors' samples.

The gene calls are TRBV6-6 and TRBJ2-7; D not resolved. The CDR3 is made up of 18 amino acids. Germline V gene lookup returns CDR1 MNHNY and CDR2 SVGAGI (reference sequence). With 0 bases removed from V and 0 bases from J, the gap between germline ends came to 18 bases. The CDR3 sequence: CASSYSLDRKGPSYEQYF. CDR3 in DNA: TGTGCCAGCAGTTACTCCCTCGATAGGAAGGGCCCCTCCTACGAGCAGTACTTC.

This clonotype was observed many times. The V and J genes are TRBV28 and TRBJ2-5, with 7 bases fitting TRBD1. Germline trimming cut 5 bases from V and 7 bases from J; bases unmatched to any gene: 7. The CDR3 contains 13 residues. Germline CDR1 is MDHEN and CDR2 is SYDVKM. CDR3 DNA: TGTGCCAGCAGTCTCGACAGGGTATGGACCCAGTACTTC. It yields the protein CASSLDRVWTQYF.

V and J are TRBV7-6 and TRBJ2-5, with D tentatively TRBD2 (6 bases). The CDR3 has 17 amino acids. V was pared by 1 base and J by 3 bases, with 18 bases between. The germline gives CDR1 SGHVS, CDR2 FNYEAQ. Written as DNA, the CDR3 is TGTGCCAGCAGCTTAGATTATAGCGGAACGGACGAAGAGACCCAGTACTTC. Translating gives CASSLDYSGTDEETQYF.

Only a few counts were recorded for this clonotype. The J gene is TRBJ2-3, the V gene TRBV6-5; possibly TRBD2 for D (7 bases). Germline V CDR1 and CDR2: MNHEY, SVGAGI. The CDR3 is 13 residues long. Trimming removed 5 bases from V and 5 bases from J, with 11 bases in between. Here the CDR3 reads CASSRGAEDTQYF. CDR3 bases: TGTGCCAGCAGTCGGGGGGCAGAAGATACGCAGTATTTT.

This clonotype was observed a handful of times. The chain employs TRBV6-5 and TRBJ1-1; 7 bases match TRBD1. The CDR3 length is 14 residues. Germline V gene data show CDR1 as MNHEY and CDR2 as SVGAGI. V gave up 2 bases and J gave up 7 bases; unmatched junction bases: 7. CDR3 amino acids: CASSYGQEIHEAFF. CDR3 bases: TGTGCCAGCAGTTACGGACAGGAGATACATGAAGCTTTCTTT.

This clonotype was seen more than once but under ten times. The V and J genes are TRBV6-1 and TRBJ1-3; TRBD1 aligns across 7 bases. Germline loops: CDR1 MNHNS, CDR2 SASEGT. Germline trimming cut 6 bases from V and 2 bases from J; bases unmatched to any gene: 7. The CDR3 runs 15 residues. The CDR3, as DNA: TGTGCCAGCAGACCAACAGGGGAAACTGGAAACACCATATATTTT. Its translation is CASRPTGETGNTIYF.

The genes are TRBV29-1 and TRBJ2-3; possibly TRBD1 for D (5 bases). CDR3 length: 13 amino acids. Germline loops: CDR1 SQVTM, CDR2 ANQGSEA. V was pared by 7 bases and J by 6 bases, with 17 bases between. CDR3 sequence (DNA): TGCAGCGGATCTCCGGACACCCGGGATACGCAGTATTTT. Amino acids: CSGSPDTRDTQYF.

On this clonotype itself: A much larger clone sits a single nucleotide away, making a read error possible. V gene TRBV12-3 or TRBV12-4 combines with J gene TRBJ1-5; no reliable D call. V lost 5 bases and J lost 5, with 10 bases in between. The CDR3 length is 13 residues. This CDR3 is CASSPAFDQPQHF. As DNA, the CDR3 is TGTGCCAGCAGTCCGGCCTTCGATCAGCCCCAGCATTTT.

The chain recombines TRBV6-1 with TRBJ1-1; D is possibly TRBD1 (5 bases). The germline V gene has CDR1 MNHNS and CDR2 SASEGT. The CDR3 is 14 amino acids. Trimming left V 6 bases short and J 6 bases short, with 17 bases between. CDR3 amino acids: CASRTALHSAEAFF. The CDR3 DNA follows: TGTGCCAGCAGGACAGCCCTCCACTCCGCTGAAGCTTTCTTT.

This clonotype was found a few times. The V and J genes are TRBV6-6 and TRBJ2-3; 8 nucleotides match TRBD2. This CDR3 spans 13 amino acids. From germline, CDR1 is MNHNY and CDR2 SVGAGI (reference sequence). The J segment lost 6 bases and the V segment lost 2 bases, leaving 1 base of the junction unmatched. As DNA, the CDR3 is TGTGCCAGCAGTTACGCTAGCGGGGATACGCAGTATTTT. Its translation: CASSYASGDTQYF.

This clonotype was seen ten or more times. The V call is TRBV6-4, the J call TRBJ1-2; 10 bases line up with TRBD1. V was pared by 3 bases and J by 6 bases, with 1 base of the junction left unmatched. The CDR3 has 13 residues. CDR1 is MRHNA, CDR2 SNTAGT, per germline. CDR3 sequence: CASSETGGNGYTF. The CDR3 nucleotides are TGTGCCAGCAGTGAGACAGGGGGCAATGGCTACACCTTC.

This clonotype was observed a handful of times. The CDR3 sequence: CAISDRTDTQYF. For the CDR3, the DNA is TGTGCCATCAGTGACCGTACAGATACGCAGTATTTT. The chain combines TRBV10-3 with TRBJ2-3; D gene uncertain. The CDR3 is 12 residues long. The V end lost 3 bases, the J end lost 3 bases, and 4 bases lay between the germline ends. CDR1 and CDR2 from the germline V gene are ENHRY and SYGVKD.

The rearrangement uses TRBV6-1 and TRBJ2-3; D might be TRBD1 (7 bases). The CDR3 is made up of 16 amino acids. V lost 0 bases and J lost 5, with 15 bases in between. Per the germline V gene, CDR1 is MNHNS and CDR2 is SASEGT. The CDR3 reads CASSEANRRGEDTQYF. In DNA, the CDR3 is TGTGCCAGCAGTGAAGCAAACCGCAGGGGGGAAGATACGCAGTATTTT.

This chain links TRBV20-1 with TRBJ2-2, with TRBD1 matching 9 bases. The CDR3 sequence is 15 residues long. The germline gives CDR1 DFQATT, CDR2 SNEGSKA (reference sequence). V lost 6 bases, J lost 2 bases, and 7 bases stayed unmatched. The CDR3 region is CSANGQGINTGELFF. For the CDR3, the DNA is TGCAGTGCGAATGGACAGGGGATCAACACCGGGGAGCTGTTTTTT.